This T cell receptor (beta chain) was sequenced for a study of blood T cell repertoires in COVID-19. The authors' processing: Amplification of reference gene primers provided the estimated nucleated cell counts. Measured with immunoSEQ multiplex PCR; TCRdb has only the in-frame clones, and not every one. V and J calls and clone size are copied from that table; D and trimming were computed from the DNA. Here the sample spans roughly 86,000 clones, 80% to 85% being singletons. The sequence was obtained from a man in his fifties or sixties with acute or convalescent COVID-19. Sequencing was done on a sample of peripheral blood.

CDR3 bases: TGTGCCAGCAGTCCCGGGACAGGGGGAAACGAGCAGTACTTC. Residues: CASSPGTGGNEQYF. This chain joins TRBV6-5 and TRBJ2-7; 11 bases are shared with TRBD1. V lost 5 bases to trimming and J lost 5 bases; unmatched junction nucleotides: 5. The CDR3 runs to 14 residues. CDR1 is MNHEY, CDR2 SVGAGI, per germline.